Below are 24 T cell receptor beta chains sequenced from a single sample in a study of control samples from healthy donors and cancer patients. Only in-frame clones appear in the TCRdb table, and some are missing; sequencing was by immunoSEQ multiplex PCR. The repertoire holds about 140,000 clones, with about 85% as singletons. The sequenced sample was blood. All receptors come from a woman aged 25 to 39 in good health.

The chain couples TRBV11-3 to TRBJ2-7, with D possibly being TRBD2 (5 bases). Germline CDR1 SGHNT, CDR2 YENEEA. The CDR3 runs to 14 residues. Trimming left V 5 bases short and J 1 base short, with 12 bases between. The chain's CDR3 is CASSLTAASYEQYF. The CDR3, as DNA: TGTGCCAGCAGCCTTACAGCGGCGTCCTACGAGCAGTACTTC.

The chain recombines TRBV7-3 with TRBJ2-2; a weak D match, TRBD1 (6 bases). Germline CDR1 is SGHTA and CDR2 is FQGTGA. This CDR3 comprises 12 residues. Trimming shortened V by 5 bases and J by 8 bases, and 9 bases separated the two germline ends. In DNA, the CDR3 is TGTGCCAGCAGCACAACAGGGGGGGAGCTGTTTTTT. Translated, it gives CASSTTGGELFF.

The table lists this clone with a count of one. The chain combines TRBV27 with TRBJ1-5; D remains unclear. CDR1 and CDR2 (germline): MNHEY, SMNVEV (reference sequence). This CDR3 has 15 residues. V lost 6 bases and J 7 bases, leaving 19 bases between the germline ends. CDR3 coding DNA: TGTGCCAGCAGCCCCTACGGCCGGGAGGTCCAGCCCCAGCATTTT. It is translated as CASSPYGREVQPQHF.

This rearrangement joins TRBV5-1 to TRBJ2-3; the match to TRBD1 covers 7 bases. The trim removed 2 bases at V and 4 bases at J, leaving 4 bases unmatched. The germline gives CDR1 SGHRS, CDR2 YFSETQ. The length of the CDR3 is 14 residues. The CDR3 DNA reads as TGCGCCAGCAGCTTCAGACAGGGTGCAGATACGCAGTATTTT. It yields the protein CASSFRQGADTQYF.

The V and J genes are TRBV15 and TRBJ1-1, with no clear D. The germline V and J ends were trimmed by 1 base and 10 bases, with 13 bases remaining between them. In germline, CDR1 is LNHNV, CDR2 YYDKDF (reference sequence). CDR3 length: 13 residues. The CDR3 DNA sequence: TGTGCCACCAGCAGAGGAAGGGCCGATGGAGCTTTCTTT. It specifies CATSRGRADGAFF.

This chain links TRBV12-3 or TRBV12-4 with TRBJ1-2; no clear D. The length of the CDR3 is 13 residues. The V gene lost 3 bases and the J gene lost 5 bases, with 10 bases spanning the gap. The CDR3 nucleotides are TGTGCCAGCAGTTTCTTAGGAGGTTATGGCTACACCTTC. This codes for CASSFLGGYGYTF.

The rearrangement uses TRBV5-4 and TRBJ2-3, with no clear D. The CDR3 has 12 residues. Trimming left V 4 bases short and J 3 bases short, with 6 bases between. Germline CDR1 and CDR2: SGHNT and YYREEE (reference sequence). The CDR3 coding sequence is TGTGCCAGCAGCGCGCGGACAGATACGCAGTATTTT. Its translation is CASSARTDTQYF.

This clone was observed a single time. The chain has TRBV29-1 and TRBJ1-2; 9 positions match TRBD1. The CDR3 is 13 residues long. V lost 6 bases and J lost 2; bases outside the gene matches: 4. Germline-derived CDR1 and CDR2 are SQVTM and ANQGSEA. CDR3 protein: CSVVGQGNYGYTF. The DNA for the CDR3 is TGCAGCGTCGTCGGACAGGGGAACTATGGCTACACCTTC.

The V and J genes are TRBV7-6 and TRBJ2-7; 8 nucleotides align to TRBD2. CDR1 and CDR2 (germline): SGHVS, FNYEAQ. The CDR3 totals 15 residues. V was clipped by 4 bases and J by 3 bases; unmatched bases: 8. CDR3 bases: TGTGCCAGCAGCTCCATAGCGGGGCACCTCTACGAGCAGTACTTC. This encodes CASSSIAGHLYEQYF.

In DNA, the CDR3 is TGTGCCAGCAGCTTAACGAGCACAGTTAACACCGGGGAGCTGTTTTTT. Amino acids: CASSLTSTVNTGELFF. The chain has TRBV7-3 and TRBJ2-2; D remains ambiguous. From germline, CDR1 is SGHTA and CDR2 FQGTGA. V lost 0 bases, J lost 2 bases, and 10 bases lay in between. The CDR3 is made up of 16 amino acids.

This clone turned up a few times. CDR3 sequence (DNA): TGTGCCAGCAGCTCTGGACTAGCCTCTTCATACGAGCAGTACTTC. Its translation is CASSSGLASSYEQYF. V is TRBV7-2 and J is TRBJ2-7; 8 nucleotides match TRBD2. Trimming cost V 4 bases and J 4 bases; bases outside gene matches: 9. Germline CDR1 is SGHTA and CDR2 is FQGNSA. The CDR3 totals 15 residues.

This clone showed up just a few times. The V call is TRBV30, the J call TRBJ1-1; D unclear. The CDR3 extends over 12 amino acids. In germline, CDR1 is GTSNPN, CDR2 SVGIG (reference sequence). Deletions cut 4 bases from V and 11 bases from J, with 17 bases between. CDR3 in amino acids: CAWTSDSRSAFF. CDR3 DNA sequence: TGTGCCTGGACTTCGGATTCAAGGAGTGCTTTCTTT.

This rearrangement joins TRBV18 to TRBJ2-1; 8 bases align to TRBD2. This CDR3 spans 14 amino acids. The J segment lost 7 bases and the V segment lost 2 bases, leaving 4 bases of the junction unmatched. Germline V gives CDR1 KGHSH, CDR2 LQKENI. Here the CDR3 DNA reads TGTGCCAGCTCACCAGCGGGAGGCTTAAATGAGCAGTTCTTC. This sequence encodes CASSPAGGLNEQFF. Together with reference TRBV18 and TRBJ2-1, the CDR3 gives the full variable domain: NAGVMQNPRHLVRRRGQEARLRCSPMKGHSHVYWYRQLPEEGLKFMVYLQKENIIDESGMPKERFSAEFPKEGPSILRIQQVVRGDSAAYFCASSPAGGLNEQFFGPGTRLTVL.

The chain carries TRBV19 and TRBJ1-6; a weak D match, TRBD1 (5 bases). Looked up from germline, CDR1 is LNHDA and CDR2 is SQIVND (reference sequence). V was shortened by 6 bases and J by 0 bases, with 15 bases between the two germline ends. The CDR3 runs 17 residues. Here the CDR3 DNA reads TGTGCCAGTAGCCCCCTCGGGGCCAGCTCCTATAATTCACCCCTCCACTTT. Translation: CASSPLGASSYNSPLHF.

The genes are TRBV4-2 and TRBJ2-3, with TRBD2 matching 10 bases. The V gene's germline CDR1 is LGHNA and CDR2 YNFKEQ. V was clipped by 1 base and J by 5 bases; unmatched bases: 6. The CDR3 loop spans 16 amino acids. Written as DNA, the CDR3 is TGTGCCAGCAGCCAAGCCACTAGCGGGGAAGGAGATACGCAGTATTTT. Its protein product is CASSQATSGEGDTQYF.

The gene calls are TRBV18 and TRBJ1-1; 7 bases map to TRBD1. CDR3 length equals 15 residues. Trimming at V came to 6 bases and at J to 5 bases, leaving 12 bases not matched to a gene. Germline CDR1 is KGHSH and CDR2 is LQKENI. CDR3 residues: CASSPSSGTETEAFF. The CDR3 DNA reads TGTGCCAGCTCCCCTTCGTCCGGGACAGAAACTGAAGCTTTCTTT.

The rearrangement uses TRBV20-1 and TRBJ2-3; D unclear. The length of the CDR3 is 11 residues. Germline lookup yields CDR1 DFQATT and CDR2 SNEGSKA (reference sequence). Trimming shortened V by 7 bases and J by 3 bases, and 8 bases separated the two germline ends. CDR3 DNA: TGCAGTGTCCCCGTAACAGATACGCAGTATTTT. Protein sequence: CSVPVTDTQYF.

V usage is TRBV5-1 and J usage is TRBJ1-1; TRBD1 is a possible D gene (5 bases). The V gene's germline CDR1 is SGHRS and CDR2 YFSETQ. V shed 1 base and J shed 0 bases, with 22 bases lying between them. The CDR3 extends over 19 amino acids. The CDR3 sequence is CASSLSSSVRQGLNTEAFF. CDR3 coding DNA: TGCGCCAGCAGCTTGTCTTCCTCGGTCCGGCAGGGCTTGAACACTGAAGCTTTCTTT. Drawing the rest from reference TRBV5-1 and TRBJ1-1, the complete variable domain is KAGVTQTPRYLIKTRGQQVTLSCSPISGHRSVSWYQQTPGQGLQFLFEYFSETQRNKGNFPGRFSGRQFSNSRSEMNVSTLELGDSALYLCASSLSSSVRQGLNTEAFFGQGTRLTVV.

V and J are TRBV7-9 and TRBJ1-2; D is uncertain. V lost 1 base and J lost 4, with 7 bases in between. This CDR3 comprises 13 residues. Germline CDR1 SEHNR, CDR2 FQNEAQ (reference sequence). The CDR3 DNA reads as TGTGCCAGCAGCTTAGGGCAGTTCTATGGCTACACCTTC. Translation: CASSLGQFYGYTF.

This chain joins TRBV6-5 and TRBJ1-2; D not certain. Germline values: CDR1 MNHEY, CDR2 SVGAGI. Trimming removed 2 bases from V and 6 bases from J, with 13 bases in between. This CDR3 spans 14 amino acids. The CDR3 sequence is CASSYVPGGDGYTF. The CDR3 DNA is TGTGCCAGCAGTTACGTCCCCGGCGGAGATGGCTACACCTTC.

The chain links TRBV3-1 (or the pseudogene TRBV3-2) to TRBJ2-1; D is tentatively TRBD1 or TRBD2 (5 bases each). The CDR3 covers 16 residues. V gave up 4 bases and J gave up 0 bases, with 13 bases separating them. Germline loops: CDR1 LGHDT, CDR2 YNNKEL (reference sequence). For the CDR3, the DNA is TGTGCCAGCAGCCCCCGGGGCAGGGTCTCCTACAATGAGCAGTTCTTC. Its protein is CASSPRGRVSYNEQFF.

The chain has TRBV3-1 (or the pseudogene TRBV3-2) and TRBJ2-1, with D hard to call. Per the germline V gene, CDR1 is LGHDT and CDR2 is YNNKEL (reference sequence). Trimming removed 1 base from V and 4 bases from J, with 5 bases in between. The CDR3 runs to 13 residues. The CDR3 is CASSQGVYNEQFF. CDR3 coding DNA: TGTGCCAGCAGCCAAGGAGTTTACAATGAGCAGTTCTTC.

This clone was seen a single time. The chain carries TRBV4-2 and TRBJ1-5; TRBD1 matches at 8 bases. The CDR3 sequence is 16 residues long. Germline V gene data show CDR1 as LGHNA and CDR2 as YNFKEQ. V shed 1 base, J shed 10 bases, and the junction held 12 bases outside the gene matches. The CDR3 region is CASSQGGGQGASPQHF. The CDR3 region has the DNA TGTGCCAGCAGCCAAGGAGGGGGTCAGGGGGCTTCTCCCCAGCATTTT.

The rearrangement joins TRBV28 to TRBJ1-4, with TRBD1 matching over 12 bases. Trimming removed 2 bases from V and 0 bases from J; junction bases left unmatched: 4. The CDR3 is made up of 18 amino acids. Germline V gives CDR1 MDHEN, CDR2 SYDVKM. CDR3 sequence reads: CASSLTGTGGATNEKLFF. Here the CDR3 DNA reads TGTGCCAGCAGTTTAACCGGGACAGGGGGCGCAACTAATGAAAAACTGTTTTTT. Full variable domain (rest looked up from reference TRBV28 and TRBJ1-4): DVKVTQSSRYLVKRTGEKVFLECVQDMDHENMFWYRQDPGLGLRLIYFSYDVKMKEKGDIPEGYSVSREKKERFSLILESASTNQTSMYLCASSLTGTGGATNEKLFFGSGTQLSVL.